The entry below describes one T cell receptor (beta chain). Its antigen is not identified. Clones were sequenced by immunoSEQ multiplex PCR, and TCRdb holds only the in-frame ones, with some missing. Of roughly 17,000 clones detected, around 88% appear once; the ten largest clones hold approximately 3.7%. Germline values: CDR1 SGHAT, CDR2 FQNNGV. V shed 6 bases, J shed 4 bases, and the junction held 10 bases outside the gene matches. The CDR3 is 15 residues long. The data were taken from a study of T cells in localized non-small cell lung cancer. The study, taken as a whole, reports: Blood T cell density predicted longer survival; adjacent-lung clonality, shorter. Clonality of T cells reached its maximum in uninvolved adjacent lung, surpassing tumor.

The rearrangement uses TRBV11-2 and TRBJ2-3, with 7 bases identical to TRBD1. The starting material was peripheral blood, obtained before any cancer treatment. This TCR was recovered from a male donor older than 55 with stage II squamous cell lung carcinoma. The CDR3 loop reads CASSLPGTDPDTQYF. The DNA of the CDR3 is TGTGCCAGCAGTTTACCCGGGACAGACCCAGATACGCAGTATTTT.